This T cell receptor beta chain was sequenced during a study of T cells after yellow fever vaccination. Study at large: When fractions had low cell numbers, they were prepared with SMART-Seq v4 Ultra Low Input. General study results and limits: Researchers report a weaker secondary response that nonetheless peaked faster, day 5 versus 15. Reappearance after the booster was observed for most primary-vaccination clones (roughly 97% CD4, roughly 90% CD8).

CDR3 length equals 15 residues. The V end was cut by 1 base, the J end by 8 bases, with 15 bases between. Looked up from germline, CDR1 is LGHNA and CDR2 is YSLEER. About this clonotype: Its antigen is unidentified.

The authors made TCR cDNA by 5'RACE template switching, adding a universal primer site and UMIs. TCRdb passed the 5' RACE reads through MiXCR, listing each CDR3 protein once. The sample yields 120,000 or so distinct CDR3 sequences, about 8.4% seen once. The chain carries TRBV4-3 and TRBJ2-4, with a possible D match to TRBD1 (6 bases). The sample consisted of CD8+ T cells sorted from PBMCs, taken on the day of the yellow fever booster vaccination. The clonotype was recovered from a man aged 18 to 30 who received the YFV17D yellow fever vaccine. The CDR3 nucleotides read TGCGCCAGCAGCCAAGGCCAGGGGAGTGGTGACATTCAGTACTTC. This gives the protein CASSQGQGSGDIQYF.